This T cell receptor (beta chain) was found in a study of T cell repertoires in aging, cancer and after chemotherapy. TCR beta rearrangements were amplified from peripheral blood genomic DNA. CDR1 and CDR2 from the germline V gene are MDHEN and SYDVKM. This CDR3 spans 19 amino acids. V lost 5 bases, J lost 0 bases, and 15 bases stayed unmatched. A mixed TRB-A/B primer pool amplified rearranged TRB by multiplex touch-down PCR. TCRdb re-called the multiplex PCR reads with MiXCR, one entry per CDR3 protein. The repertoire holds under 12,000 distinct CDR3 sequences, with under 30% as singletons. This clonotype was seen only a few times.

Sequenced sample: blood. The TCR was taken from a human donor in good health. The chain links TRBV28 to TRBJ2-2, with 7 bases that match TRBD1. This chain's CDR3 is CASSPRQGKPAANTGELFF. DNA for the CDR3: TGTGCCAGCAGTCCTCGACAGGGTAAGCCTGCGGCGAACACCGGGGAGCTGTTTTTT. Looking up the rest from reference TRBV28 and TRBJ2-2 gives the full variable domain: DVKVTQSSRYLVKRTGEKVFLECVQDMDHENMFWYRQDPGLGLRLIYFSYDVKMKEKGDIPEGYSVSREKKERFSLILESASTNQTSMYLCASSPRQGKPAANTGELFFGEGSRLTVL.